This TCR beta chain was identified during a study of vaccination effects on CD4 cells after COVID-19. Study-level background: Post-vaccine specimens arrived a median 72 days past the second dose. Study-level results: Substantial clonal contraction characterized both infection- and vaccine-induced clones late after vaccination.

Antigen-specific CD4+ T cells were first expanded with viral peptide pools by the ViraFEST assay and only then sequenced. Investigators separated out CD4+ T cells once around nine days of culture had passed. All participants had two doses of either the BNT162b2 or mRNA-1273 vaccine. For each well, 1.9 million or so PBMC were cultured with 10 IU/ml IL-2 and 8 to 10 ug/ml peptides. Clones were sequenced by immunoSEQ multiplex PCR, and TCRdb holds only the in-frame ones, with some missing. The sample contains 70,000 to 95,000 clones, under 85% of which appear only once. As concerns this clone: The antigen remains unidentified.

This CDR3 is 12 amino acids long. Germline-derived CDR1 and CDR2 are MDHEN and SYDVKM. V lost 7 bases and J lost 8; bases outside the gene matches: 7. The clonotype originates from a human donor who received a COVID-19 vaccine. The genes are TRBV28 and TRBJ2-5; 7 bases match TRBD1. The sample here was CD4+ T cells from PBMCs cultured with HCoV-OC43 spike peptides, taken after COVID-19 vaccination. Described subset: HCoV-OC43 spike overlapping peptide pool stimulation. CDR3 sequence reads: CASKPGQSTQYF. CDR3 coding DNA: TGTGCCAGCAAGCCGGGACAGTCAACCCAGTACTTC.